This TCR beta chain was identified in a study of T cells in Graves' hyperthyroidism and ophthalmopathy. It was RNA transcripts that yielded the amplified TCR beta CDR3 regions. With the HTBI primer set, the TCR CDR3 went through a first round of RT-PCR. In TCRdb, the multiplex PCR reads were re-called with MiXCR into one record per CDR3 protein. The sample comprises 550,000 to 800,000 distinct CDR3 sequences, 16% of which are singletons, and over 7.5% rests with the top ten. Trimming left V 4 bases short and J 3 bases short, with 7 bases between. The germline V gene encodes CDR1 SQVTM and CDR2 ANQGSEA. CDR3 length: 11 residues. Patients aged 18 to 65 with hyperthyroidism were newly diagnosed, with duration under 2 months. Patients showing uncontrolled infection, other autoimmune disease, pregnancy or lactation were ineligible. 9.5 to 10 ml fresh peripheral blood yielded the PBMCs.

The TCR was taken from a man in his late teens or twenties with Graves' hyperthyroidism. Sequenced sample: blood. The chain combines TRBV29-1 with TRBJ2-7; D remains ambiguous. CDR3 amino acids: CSVVFNYEQYF. Written as DNA, the CDR3 is TGCAGCGTTGTTTTCAACTACGAGCAGTACTTC.